The 14 T cell receptor beta chains presented below share a single source sample, sequenced in a study of blood T cell repertoires in COVID-19. Assay: immunoSEQ multiplex PCR; the TCRdb copy retains only in-frame clones and omits some. In the table there are 170,000 or so clones, about 86% of which are singletons. The material sequenced was peripheral blood. Receptor source: a man aged 50-60 years with active or convalescent COVID-19.

The rearrangement joins TRBV10-3 to TRBJ1-5; TRBD1 is a possible D gene (5 bases). This CDR3 has 13 residues. Per the germline V gene, CDR1 is ENHRY and CDR2 is SYGVKD. Between the trimmed V and J ends, which lost 10 bases and 3 bases, there was a span of 13 bases. The CDR3 loop reads CASLQDFNQPQHF. The CDR3 nucleotides read TGTGCCAGCTTACAGGATTTCAATCAGCCCCAGCATTTT.

The chain combines TRBV3-1 (or the pseudogene TRBV3-2) with TRBJ1-5; D is perhaps TRBD1 (5 bases). CDR1 and CDR2 (germline): LGHDT, YNNKEL (reference sequence). Trimming left V 0 bases short and J 4 bases short, with 13 bases between. CDR3 length equals 16 residues. The CDR3 DNA follows: TGTGCCAGCAGCCAAGATTTTGAAGGGGCGAATCAGCCCCAGCATTTT. It specifies CASSQDFEGANQPQHF.

CDR3 in amino acids: CASSPRAGGADTQYF. The DNA for the CDR3 is TGTGCCAGCAGCCCAAGGGCGGGGGGCGCAGATACGCAGTATTTT. V is TRBV7-2 and J is TRBJ2-3; 8 nucleotides align to TRBD2. The junction had 8 bases not matched to a gene; V was cut back by 5 bases and J by 4 bases. CDR1 is SGHTA and CDR2 is FQGNSA in the germline V gene. This CDR3 comprises 15 residues.

The J gene is TRBJ1-5, the V gene TRBV15, with D possibly matching TRBD1 (6 bases). CDR1 is LNHNV, CDR2 YYDKDF, per germline (reference sequence). This CDR3 region has 17 residues. V gave up 3 bases and J gave up 0 bases, with 15 bases separating them. This CDR3 reads CATSSLRQAYSNQPQHF. For the CDR3, the DNA is TGTGCCACCAGCAGTCTACGACAGGCCTATAGCAATCAGCCCCAGCATTTT.

The V and J genes are TRBV3-1 (or the pseudogene TRBV3-2) and TRBJ1-2; the D is unclear. The V gene lost 1 base and the J gene lost 2 bases, with 11 bases spanning the gap. Germline CDR1 and CDR2: LGHDT and YNNKEL (reference sequence). CDR3 length equals 15 residues. The CDR3, as DNA: TGTGCCAGCAGCCAAGGGGCTGTGAAGAACTATGGCTACACCTTC. This gives the protein CASSQGAVKNYGYTF.

This sequence joins TRBV19 and TRBJ1-2, with TRBD1 identical over 10 bases. The CDR3 runs 15 residues. The V segment lost 4 bases and the J segment 8 bases; nucleotides outside the gene matches: 10. CDR1 and CDR2 from the germline V gene are LNHDA and SQIVND (reference sequence). CDR3 bases: TGTGCCAGTAGTAGCGGGACAGGGGTTTTATTGGGCTACACCTTC. Protein: CASSSGTGVLLGYTF.

CDR3 nucleotides: TGCGCCAGCAGCACACAGGGGGGCAACTATGGCTACACCTTC. This codes for CASSTQGGNYGYTF. V gene TRBV5-1 combines with J gene TRBJ1-2; TRBD1 matches at 8 bases. Trimming cost V 4 bases and J 2 bases; bases outside gene matches: 4. Germline lookup yields CDR1 SGHRS and CDR2 YFSETQ. This CDR3 region has 14 residues.

V and J are TRBV7-2 and TRBJ2-7, with TRBD2 matching over 11 bases. Trimming took 1 base from V and 0 from J; bases not matched to a gene: 5. This CDR3 region has 17 residues. CDR1 SGHTA and CDR2 FQGNSA come from the germline V gene. CDR3 nucleotide sequence: TGTGCCAGCAGCTTAGTAGGTACTAGCGGGAGCTCCTACGAGCAGTACTTC. Its translation is CASSLVGTSGSSYEQYF.

This chain joins TRBV5-1 and TRBJ2-2, with D possibly being TRBD1 (5 bases). Germline V gives CDR1 SGHRS, CDR2 YFSETQ. V dropped 0 bases and J dropped 0 bases, with 6 bases sitting between them. This CDR3 region has 15 residues. This chain's CDR3 is CASSLVRANTGELFF. The CDR3 bases are TGCGCCAGCAGCTTGGTCAGGGCGAACACCGGGGAGCTGTTTTTT. Together with reference TRBV5-1 and TRBJ2-2, the CDR3 gives the full variable domain: KAGVTQTPRYLIKTRGQQVTLSCSPISGHRSVSWYQQTPGQGLQFLFEYFSETQRNKGNFPGRFSGRQFSNSRSEMNVSTLELGDSALYLCASSLVRANTGELFFGEGSRLTVL.

The chain couples TRBV5-1 to TRBJ1-1, with D perhaps matching TRBD1 (5 bases). The length of the CDR3 is 14 residues. The germline V gene encodes CDR1 SGHRS and CDR2 YFSETQ. The germline V and J ends were trimmed by 4 bases and 0 bases, with 10 bases remaining between them. The CDR3 DNA sequence: TGCGCCAGCAGCCCCCAGGGTATGAACACTGAAGCTTTCTTT. Protein product: CASSPQGMNTEAFF.

The chain recombines TRBV6-5 with TRBJ2-1; 8 nucleotides match TRBD2. CDR3 length equals 16 residues. Germline V gene lookup returns CDR1 MNHEY and CDR2 SVGAGI. V dropped 0 bases and J dropped 2; count of bases not matched to a gene: 3. CDR3 loop: CASSYSGSGAYNEQFF. For the CDR3, the DNA is TGTGCCAGCAGTTACTCGGGTAGCGGGGCCTACAATGAGCAGTTCTTC.

The chain carries TRBV3-1 (or the pseudogene TRBV3-2) and TRBJ1-4, with 7 bases lining up with TRBD1. The CDR3 is 15 amino acids. Germline loops: CDR1 LGHDT, CDR2 YNNKEL (reference sequence). The V gene end was trimmed by 1 base and the J gene end by 5 bases; junction bases not matched to a gene: 4. The DNA for the CDR3 is TGTGCCAGCAGCCAAGGGTACAGGGGAAATGAAAAACTGTTTTTT. Its translation: CASSQGYRGNEKLFF.

This clone showed up just a few times. The V gene is TRBV6-5, the J gene TRBJ1-6; no firm D call. The CDR3 spans 15 residues. V dropped 4 bases and J dropped 11 bases, with 18 bases sitting between them. CDR1 is MNHEY and CDR2 is SVGAGI in the germline V gene. CDR3 protein: CASSSAVEVRTPLHF. The CDR3 coding sequence is TGTGCCAGCAGTTCCGCCGTGGAGGTGCGGACACCCCTCCACTTT.

With regard to this clone: At one boundary the junction diverges from the germline segment, which might be a read error. This chain joins TRBV7-7 and TRBJ2-7, with 11 positions matching TRBD1. This CDR3 spans 14 amino acids. The V gene's germline CDR1 is SSHAT and CDR2 FNYEAQ (reference sequence). The CDR3 nucleotides read TGTGCTAGCAGCTCGGGACAGGGGGCCTACGAGCAGTACTTC. Amino acids: CASSSGQGAYEQYF.